These 30 T cell receptor beta chains came from one sample sequenced in a study of blood T cell repertoires in COVID-19. TCRdb's table, derived via immunoSEQ multiplex PCR, lists solely in-frame clones and lacks some. The sample lists 250,000 or so clones; 75% to 95% were seen once. What was sequenced was PBMCs or T cells enriched from blood (not recorded which). The receptor set was obtained from a man aged 40-55 years who had been exposed to COVID-19.

The chain combines TRBV7-9 with TRBJ2-1; D uncertain. This CDR3 is built from 11 residues. Germline V CDR1 and CDR2: SEHNR, FQNEAQ (reference sequence). The ends were cut back, 8 bases at V and 2 bases at J, with 4 bases in the middle. CDR3 bases: TGTGCCAGCCGGGCCTACAATGAGCAGTTCTTC. This gives the protein CASRAYNEQFF.

The chain has TRBV2 and TRBJ2-7, with TRBD1 matching over 11 bases. This CDR3 is built from 13 residues. V lost 5 bases to trimming and J lost 6 bases; unmatched junction nucleotides: 3. The V gene's germline CDR1 is SNHLY and CDR2 FYNNEI. Written as DNA, the CDR3 is TGTGCCAGCAGTTCCGGGACAGGGGGCGAGCAGTACTTC. Residues: CASSSGTGGEQYF.

The CDR3 bases are TGTGCCAGCAGCGTGCTCAGGGGTAGCACCGGGGAGCTGTTTTTT. Translated: CASSVLRGSTGELFF. The V gene is TRBV9, the J gene TRBJ2-2; possibly TRBD1 for D (6 bases). CDR3 length equals 15 residues. Germline CDR1 is SGDLS and CDR2 is YYNGEE. With 2 bases removed from V and 4 bases from J, the gap between germline ends came to 12 bases.

On this clone: Different DNA sequences within this sample yield the same CDR3. The chain is built from TRBV19 and TRBJ1-5; 7 nucleotides agree with TRBD1. Germline V gives CDR1 LNHDA, CDR2 SQIVND (reference sequence). The CDR3 is made up of 14 amino acids. J gave up 2 bases and V 5 bases, and 3 bases lay outside the gene matches. Here the CDR3 reads CASSLTGGNQPQHF. The DNA for the CDR3 is TGTGCCAGTAGTCTCACAGGGGGCAATCAGCCCCAGCATTTT. Filled out from reference TRBV19 and TRBJ1-5, the complete variable domain reads DGGITQSPKYLFRKEGQNVTLSCEQNLNHDAMYWYRQDPGQGLRLIYYSQIVNDFQKGDIAEGYSVSREKKESFPLTVTSAQKNPTAFYLCASSLTGGNQPQHFGDGTRLSIL.

This chain joins TRBV19 and TRBJ1-2; no reliable D call. The germline gives CDR1 LNHDA, CDR2 SQIVND (reference sequence). The CDR3 is made up of 15 amino acids. V lost 3 bases to trimming and J lost 1 base, with 12 bases between them. The CDR3 is CASSIPDGNNYGYTF. The CDR3 DNA reads TGTGCCAGTAGTATCCCCGACGGGAATAACTATGGCTACACCTTC. The complete variable domain, with remaining parts taken from reference TRBV19 and TRBJ1-2, reads DGGITQSPKYLFRKEGQNVTLSCEQNLNHDAMYWYRQDPGQGLRLIYYSQIVNDFQKGDIAEGYSVSREKKESFPLTVTSAQKNPTAFYLCASSIPDGNNYGYTFGSGTRLTVV.

This rearrangement joins TRBV6-2 or TRBV6-3 to TRBJ2-7, with TRBD1 matching over 7 bases. V shed 5 bases, J shed 2 bases, and the junction held 3 bases outside the gene matches. CDR1 is MNHEY, CDR2 SVGEGT, per germline. The CDR3 is 13 amino acids. CDR3 residues: CASSRGQAYEQYF. CDR3 nucleotides: TGTGCCAGCAGTAGAGGACAGGCCTACGAGCAGTACTTC.

J is TRBJ2-3 and V is TRBV30; 11 nucleotides align to TRBD2. Per the germline V gene, CDR1 is GTSNPN and CDR2 is SVGIG (reference sequence). CDR3 size: 17 residues. The V gene end was trimmed by 1 base and the J gene end by 2 bases; junction bases not matched to a gene: 8. The CDR3 region is CAWSDILGLAVTDTQYF. The CDR3 DNA follows: TGTGCCTGGAGTGACATCCTGGGACTAGCGGTCACAGATACGCAGTATTTT.

The rearrangement links TRBV6-5 to TRBJ2-1, with D possibly being TRBD2 (5 bases). Germline V CDR1 and CDR2: MNHEY, SVGAGI. Trimming removed 0 bases at V and 5 bases at J, with 14 bases between. This CDR3 is built from 16 residues. The CDR3 reads CASSYSWRLGNNEQFF. The CDR3 region has the DNA TGTGCCAGCAGTTACTCGTGGAGGTTGGGGAACAATGAGCAGTTCTTC.

The genes are TRBV30 and TRBJ2-1; no definite D call. Germline V gene lookup returns CDR1 GTSNPN and CDR2 SVGIG (reference sequence). The CDR3 has 11 amino acids. With 3 bases removed from V and 9 bases from J, the gap between germline ends came to 9 bases. In DNA, the CDR3 is TGTGCCTGGAGGGCCAGCGTTGAGCAGTTCTTC. It codes for CAWRASVEQFF.

V is TRBV2 and J is TRBJ1-2; TRBD1 matches 8 bases. The CDR3 sequence is 12 residues long. Germline values: CDR1 SNHLY, CDR2 FYNNEI. V lost 6 bases, J lost 7 bases, and 4 bases stayed unmatched. The CDR3: CASRPDRGGYTF. CDR3 DNA sequence: TGTGCCAGCAGACCCGACAGGGGTGGCTACACCTTC.

Here the CDR3 reads CASSVARSGLAFF. In nucleotides, the CDR3 is TGTGCCAGCAGCGTAGCTCGGTCAGGGTTAGCTTTCTTT. The rearrangement links TRBV9 to TRBJ1-1, with D possibly being TRBD1 (5 bases). Germline V gene sequence: CDR1 SGDLS, CDR2 YYNGEE. The length of the CDR3 is 13 residues. The germline V and J ends were trimmed by 0 bases and 10 bases, with 13 bases remaining between them. The variable domain in full, completed from reference TRBV9 and TRBJ1-1, reads DSGVTQTPKHLITATGQRVTLRCSPRSGDLSVYWYQQSLDQGLQFLIQYYNGEERAKGNILERFSAQQFPDLHSELNLSSLELGDSALYFCASSVARSGLAFFGQGTRLTVV.

The chain employs TRBV5-4 and TRBJ1-1, with D possibly TRBD1 on 6 matching bases. Trimming removed 4 bases at V and 0 bases at J, with 19 bases between. Per germline, CDR1 SGHNT and CDR2 YYREEE (reference sequence). The CDR3 is 17 residues long. CDR3 coding DNA: TGTGCCAGCAGCCCGGGGCAGGGGAAAATAATGAACACTGAAGCTTTCTTT. Translation: CASSPGQGKIMNTEAFF.

The gene calls are TRBV28 and TRBJ2-7, with TRBD2 matching over 9 bases. Germline V gene sequence: CDR1 MDHEN, CDR2 SYDVKM. V was pared by 5 bases and J by 2 bases, with 7 bases of the junction left unmatched. The CDR3 consists of 15 residues. This chain's CDR3 is CASSPFSGSTYEQYF. The CDR3 nucleotides are TGTGCCAGCAGTCCCTTTAGCGGGAGCACCTACGAGCAGTACTTC.

This sequence joins TRBV4-1 and TRBJ2-2; the D is unclear. The germline CDR1 and CDR2 sequences are MGHRA and YSYEKL. Trimming shortened V by 2 bases and J by 7 bases, and 14 bases separated the two germline ends. This CDR3 region has 15 residues. CDR3 loop: CASSQLFYVHGELFF. In DNA form, the CDR3 reads TGCGCCAGCAGCCAATTATTCTATGTTCACGGGGAGCTGTTTTTT.

The chain combines TRBV29-1 with TRBJ1-5; D uncertain. Per germline, CDR1 SQVTM and CDR2 ANQGSEA. V was cut by 6 bases and J by 6 bases, with 15 bases left in between. This CDR3 contains 13 residues. The CDR3 protein is CSVVEWLGQPQHF. CDR3 DNA: TGCAGCGTCGTGGAGTGGCTGGGTCAGCCCCAGCATTTT.

The CDR3 DNA sequence: TGTGCCAGCAGCAAAGGGGTGGAGGACAGGCAAGAGACCCAGTACTTC. Its translation: CASSKGVEDRQETQYF. The chain carries TRBV21-1 and TRBJ2-5; the table calls TRBD1, which could not be checked here. TRBV21-1 constitutes a pseudogene. This CDR3 is built from 16 residues.

V gene TRBV5-5 combines with J gene TRBJ1-5; 7 positions match TRBD1. The length of the CDR3 is 15 residues. Germline values: CDR1 SGHKS, CDR2 YYEKEE (reference sequence). Germline trimming cut 1 base from V and 2 bases from J; bases unmatched to any gene: 3. The CDR3 DNA sequence: TGTGCCAGCAGCTTGAATGGACAGGGCAATCAGCCCCAGCATTTT. Residues: CASSLNGQGNQPQHF.

V gene TRBV28 combines with J gene TRBJ2-7; possible D gene TRBD1, 5 bases. The germline V and J ends were trimmed by 2 bases and 2 bases, with 19 bases remaining between them. Germline CDR1 reads MDHEN; CDR2 reads SYDVKM. The CDR3 is made up of 17 amino acids. CDR3 DNA sequence: TGTGCCAGCAGTTTAAATCGGTTAGGCAGGGTTACCTACGAGCAGTACTTC. This sequence encodes CASSLNRLGRVTYEQYF.

This clone was seen a handful of times. This chain uses TRBV30 with TRBJ2-7; 8 bases fit TRBD2. CDR1 GTSNPN and CDR2 SVGIG come from the germline V gene (reference sequence). Trimming at V came to 3 bases and at J to 4 bases, leaving 17 bases not matched to a gene. The CDR3 totals 17 residues. This CDR3 is CAWSEGLGGSTGYEQYF. Here the CDR3 DNA reads TGTGCCTGGAGCGAGGGACTAGGTGGGTCTACGGGGTACGAGCAGTACTTC.

This rearrangement joins TRBV6-1 to TRBJ2-3; 12 bases match TRBD2. The ends lost 2 bases at V and 5 bases at J; junction bases unmatched: 17. Germline values: CDR1 MNHNS, CDR2 SASEGT. CDR3 length equals 20 residues. The CDR3 here is CASSEFVQLAGGPGRDTQYF. CDR3 sequence (DNA): TGTGCCAGCAGTGAATTTGTGCAACTAGCGGGAGGCCCAGGGCGAGATACGCAGTATTTT.

The V gene is TRBV5-4, the J gene TRBJ1-4; maybe TRBD1 (6 bases). This CDR3 region has 15 residues. V shed 2 bases and J shed 5 bases, with 13 bases lying between them. Germline assignment: CDR1 SGHNT and CDR2 YYREEE (reference sequence). The CDR3 loop reads CASSFRGEGNEKLFF. The DNA for the CDR3 is TGTGCCAGCAGCTTCAGGGGAGAGGGAAATGAAAAACTGTTTTTT.

In its sample, this clone was seen once. This chain connects TRBV28 to TRBJ1-4; 9 nucleotides align to TRBD1. The germline CDR1 and CDR2 sequences are MDHEN and SYDVKM. The CDR3 spans 16 residues. V trimming: 3 bases; J trimming: 8 bases; junction bases outside the gene matches: 10. CDR3 region: CASSFLSGTGKEKLFF. CDR3 bases: TGTGCCAGCAGTTTCCTATCCGGGACAGGGAAAGAAAAACTGTTTTTT.

V and J are TRBV10-2 and TRBJ1-2; 8 bases agree with TRBD1. The CDR3 contains 18 residues. Unmatched junction bases numbered 24, after V lost 8 bases and J lost 7 bases. From germline, CDR1 is WSHSY and CDR2 SAAADI. Written as DNA, the CDR3 is TGCGCCAGCCGCCCATCGCAGGGGGCTCATAACTCTTGGGGTGGCTACACCTTC. This encodes CASRPSQGAHNSWGGYTF.

The CDR3 region is CAWWNSGRAGEQYF. The CDR3 DNA reads TGTGCCTGGTGGAATAGCGGGAGGGCCGGCGAGCAGTACTTC. V and J are TRBV30 and TRBJ2-7; TRBD2 matches at 11 bases. CDR1 and CDR2 (germline): GTSNPN, SVGIG (reference sequence). This CDR3 comprises 14 residues. Trimming removed 5 bases from V and 6 bases from J; junction bases left unmatched: 9.

In its sample, this clone was seen once. The V gene is TRBV5-1, the J gene TRBJ1-6; perhaps TRBD1 as D (6 bases). The germline V and J ends were trimmed by 4 bases and 7 bases, with 9 bases remaining between them. CDR3 length: 13 residues. Germline V gene lookup returns CDR1 SGHRS and CDR2 YFSETQ. The chain's CDR3 is CASSPRGNSPLHF. The CDR3 DNA follows: TGCGCCAGCAGCCCCAGGGGAAATTCACCCCTCCACTTT.

The V call is TRBV19, the J call TRBJ2-3, with D possibly TRBD2 on 5 matching bases. V lost 9 bases, J lost 2 bases, and 21 bases lay in between. The CDR3 sequence is 16 residues long. CDR1 is LNHDA and CDR2 is SQIVND in the germline V gene (reference sequence). The CDR3 DNA sequence: TGTGCCAGCACATCCAGCCCATCGGGGTACACAGATACGCAGTATTTT. Residues: CASTSSPSGYTDTQYF.

The gene calls are TRBV19 and TRBJ2-1; the D gene is possibly TRBD2 (6 bases). V was pared by 9 bases and J by 7 bases, with 16 bases between. The CDR3 extends over 13 amino acids. CDR1 and CDR2 (germline): LNHDA, SQIVND (reference sequence). CDR3 sequence: CASRDSLLNEQFF. CDR3 nucleotide sequence: TGTGCCAGCCGGGACTCCCTGTTGAATGAGCAGTTCTTC.

This clone was observed a few times. The CDR3 region has the DNA TGTGCCAGCAGCCCTCCCGGACAGGATTCTAACTATGGCTACACCTTC. Encoded protein: CASSPPGQDSNYGYTF. This rearrangement joins TRBV6-2 or TRBV6-3 to TRBJ1-2; 7 nucleotides line up with TRBD1. The CDR3 extends over 16 amino acids. The V and J ends lost 6 bases and 0 bases, in that order; junction bases with no gene match: 10. Germline V gene data show CDR1 as MNHEY and CDR2 as SVGEGT.

This clone was recorded a few times. The chain is built from TRBV5-1 and TRBJ1-1, with 8 bases lining up with TRBD1. The length of the CDR3 is 15 residues. Germline CDR1 is SGHRS and CDR2 is YFSETQ. J was trimmed by 3 bases and V by 4 bases; bases with no gene match: 8. The CDR3 region has the DNA TGCGCCAGCAGCCCAACGACAGGGGAGGACACTGAAGCTTTCTTT. Amino acids: CASSPTTGEDTEAFF.

The rearrangement uses TRBV18 and TRBJ2-2, with D maybe TRBD2 (5 bases). V was trimmed by 6 bases and J by 6 bases, leaving 20 bases between them. The CDR3 length is 16 residues. Germline V gene lookup returns CDR1 KGHSH and CDR2 LQKENI. The CDR3 loop reads CASSGMKGRGSGELFF. Here the CDR3 DNA reads TGTGCCAGCTCCGGAATGAAGGGAAGAGGGTCCGGGGAGCTGTTTTTT. The variable domain in full, completed from reference TRBV18 and TRBJ2-2, reads NAGVMQNPRHLVRRRGQEARLRCSPMKGHSHVYWYRQLPEEGLKFMVYLQKENIIDESGMPKERFSAEFPKEGPSILRIQQVVRGDSAAYFCASSGMKGRGSGELFFGEGSRLTVL.